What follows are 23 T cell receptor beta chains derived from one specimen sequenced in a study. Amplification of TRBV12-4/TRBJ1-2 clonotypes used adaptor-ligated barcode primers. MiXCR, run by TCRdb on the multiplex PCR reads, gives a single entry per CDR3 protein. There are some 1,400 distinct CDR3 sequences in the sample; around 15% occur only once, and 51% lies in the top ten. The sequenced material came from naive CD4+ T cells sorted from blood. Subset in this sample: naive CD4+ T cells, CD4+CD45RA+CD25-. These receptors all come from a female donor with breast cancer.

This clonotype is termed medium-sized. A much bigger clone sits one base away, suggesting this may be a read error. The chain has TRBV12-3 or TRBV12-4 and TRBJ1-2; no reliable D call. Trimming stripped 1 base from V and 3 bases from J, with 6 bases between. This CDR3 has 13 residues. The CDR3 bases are TGTGCCAGCAGTTTAGGGGTTCACTATGGCTACACCTTC. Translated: CASSLGVHYGYTF.

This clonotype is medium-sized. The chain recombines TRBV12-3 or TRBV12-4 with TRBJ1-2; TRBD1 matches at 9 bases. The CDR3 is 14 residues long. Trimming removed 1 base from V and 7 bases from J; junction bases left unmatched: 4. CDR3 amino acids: CASSLGGQGSGYTF. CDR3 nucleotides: TGTGCCAGCAGTTTAGGCGGACAGGGGAGTGGCTACACCTTC.

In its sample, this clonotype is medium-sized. In DNA, the CDR3 is TGTGCCAGCAGCAGCGGGCCTCGGTATGGCTACACCTTC. This sequence encodes CASSSGPRYGYTF. The rearrangement joins TRBV12-3 or TRBV12-4 to TRBJ1-2; no definite D call. Trimming took off 6 bases at V and 5 bases at J, with 13 bases between the two ends. The CDR3 is 13 residues long.

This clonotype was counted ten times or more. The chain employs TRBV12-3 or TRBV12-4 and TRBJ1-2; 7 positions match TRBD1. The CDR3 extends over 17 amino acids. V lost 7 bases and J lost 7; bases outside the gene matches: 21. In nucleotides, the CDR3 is TGTGCCAGCACCCGAGAAACAGGGGCCGTCCCCGTTGGTGGCTACACCTTC. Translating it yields CASTRETGAVPVGGYTF.

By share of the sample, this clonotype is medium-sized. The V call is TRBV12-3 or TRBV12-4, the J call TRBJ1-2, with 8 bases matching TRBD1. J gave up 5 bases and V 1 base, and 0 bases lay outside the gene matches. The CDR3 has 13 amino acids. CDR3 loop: CASSLGQGYGYTF. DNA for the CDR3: TGTGCCAGCAGTTTAGGACAGGGGTATGGCTACACCTTC.

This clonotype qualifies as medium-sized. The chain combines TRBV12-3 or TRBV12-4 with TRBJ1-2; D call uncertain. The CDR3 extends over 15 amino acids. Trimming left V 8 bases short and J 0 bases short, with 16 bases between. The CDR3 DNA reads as TGTGCCAGCGGACTTAGAAGAATGACTAACTATGGCTACACCTTC. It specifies CASGLRRMTNYGYTF.

CDR3 sequence (DNA): TGTGCCAGCAGTTCGGGTGACAGGAGAGACTATGGCTACACCTTC. Its protein is CASSSGDRRDYGYTF. The chain combines TRBV12-3 or TRBV12-4 with TRBJ1-2; D perhaps matches TRBD1 (6 bases). The CDR3 spans 15 residues. The germline V and J ends were trimmed by 4 bases and 3 bases, with 15 bases remaining between them.

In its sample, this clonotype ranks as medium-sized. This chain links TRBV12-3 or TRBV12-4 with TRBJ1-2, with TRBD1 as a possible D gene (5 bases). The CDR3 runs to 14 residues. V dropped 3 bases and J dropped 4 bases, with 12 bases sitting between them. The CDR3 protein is CASSLAGWGYGYTF. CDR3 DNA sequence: TGTGCCAGCAGTTTGGCAGGGTGGGGCTATGGCTACACCTTC.

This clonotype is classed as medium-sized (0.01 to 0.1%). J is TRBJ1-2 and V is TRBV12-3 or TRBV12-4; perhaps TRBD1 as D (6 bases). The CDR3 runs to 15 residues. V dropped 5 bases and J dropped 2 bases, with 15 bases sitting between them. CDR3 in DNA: TGTGCCAGCAGTCCCGTCGGGACAAACAACTATGGCTACACCTTC. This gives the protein CASSPVGTNNYGYTF.

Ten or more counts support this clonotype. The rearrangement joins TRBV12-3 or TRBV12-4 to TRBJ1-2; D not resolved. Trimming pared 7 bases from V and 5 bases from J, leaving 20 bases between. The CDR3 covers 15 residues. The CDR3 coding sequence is TGTGCCAGCAACGTTAAACCCCAATTTGGATATGGCTACACCTTC. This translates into CASNVKPQFGYGYTF.

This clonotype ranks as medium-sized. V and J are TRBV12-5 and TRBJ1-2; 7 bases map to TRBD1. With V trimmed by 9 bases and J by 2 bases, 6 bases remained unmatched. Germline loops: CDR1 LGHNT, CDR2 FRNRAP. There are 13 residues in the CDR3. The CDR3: CARATGVNYGYTF. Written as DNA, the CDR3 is TGTGCTAGGGCTACAGGGGTGAACTATGGCTACACCTTC.

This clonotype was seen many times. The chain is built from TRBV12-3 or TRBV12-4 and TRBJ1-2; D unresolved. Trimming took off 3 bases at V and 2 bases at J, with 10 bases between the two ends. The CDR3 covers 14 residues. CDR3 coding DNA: TGTGCCAGCAGTTTTGGCAGCAGAAACTATGGCTACACCTTC. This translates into CASSFGSRNYGYTF.

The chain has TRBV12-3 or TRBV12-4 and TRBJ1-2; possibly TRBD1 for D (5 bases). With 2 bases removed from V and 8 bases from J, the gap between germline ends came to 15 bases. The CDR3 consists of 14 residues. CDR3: CASSLIRGGSGYTF. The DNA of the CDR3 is TGTGCCAGCAGTTTAATAAGGGGCGGGTCCGGCTACACCTTC.

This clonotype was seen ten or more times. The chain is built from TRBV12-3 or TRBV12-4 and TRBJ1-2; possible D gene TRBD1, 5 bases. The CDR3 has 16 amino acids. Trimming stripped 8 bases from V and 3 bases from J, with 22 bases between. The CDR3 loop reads CASQSGGTGIDYGYTF. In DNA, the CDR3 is TGTGCCAGCCAGTCGGGAGGTACAGGTATCGACTATGGCTACACCTTC.

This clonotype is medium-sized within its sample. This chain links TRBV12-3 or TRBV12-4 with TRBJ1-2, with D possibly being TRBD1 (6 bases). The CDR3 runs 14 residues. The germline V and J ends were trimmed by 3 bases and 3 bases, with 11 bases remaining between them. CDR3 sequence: CASSFRGQYYGYTF. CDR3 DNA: TGTGCCAGCAGTTTCAGGGGACAATACTATGGCTACACCTTC.

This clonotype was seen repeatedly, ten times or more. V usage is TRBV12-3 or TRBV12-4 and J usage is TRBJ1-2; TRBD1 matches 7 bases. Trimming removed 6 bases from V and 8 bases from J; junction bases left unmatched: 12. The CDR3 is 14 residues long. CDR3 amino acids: CASRPDRDFWGYTF. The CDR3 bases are TGTGCCAGCAGACCTGACAGGGACTTTTGGGGCTACACCTTC.

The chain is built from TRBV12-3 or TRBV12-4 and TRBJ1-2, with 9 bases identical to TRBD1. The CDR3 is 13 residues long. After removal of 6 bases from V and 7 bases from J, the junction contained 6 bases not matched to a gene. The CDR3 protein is CASRSGTGFGYTF. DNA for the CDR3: TGTGCCAGCAGGTCCGGGACAGGGTTTGGCTACACCTTC.

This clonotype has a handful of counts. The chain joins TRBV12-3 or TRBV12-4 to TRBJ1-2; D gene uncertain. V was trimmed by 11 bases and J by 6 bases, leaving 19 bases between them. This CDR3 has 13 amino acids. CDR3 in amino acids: CASSWWDSDGYTF. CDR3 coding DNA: TGTGCCTCCTCTTGGTGGGATTCGGATGGCTACACCTTC.

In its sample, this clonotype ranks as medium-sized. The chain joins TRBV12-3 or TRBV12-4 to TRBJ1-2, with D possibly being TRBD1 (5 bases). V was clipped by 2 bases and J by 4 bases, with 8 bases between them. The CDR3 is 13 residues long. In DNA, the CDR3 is TGTGCCAGCAGTTTAACAGGATCCTATGGCTACACCTTC. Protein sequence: CASSLTGSYGYTF.

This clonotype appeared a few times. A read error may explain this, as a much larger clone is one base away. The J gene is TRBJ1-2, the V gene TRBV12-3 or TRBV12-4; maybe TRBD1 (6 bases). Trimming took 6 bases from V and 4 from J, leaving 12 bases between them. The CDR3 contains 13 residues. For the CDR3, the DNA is TGTGCCAGCAGCCTAGACAGGAGCTATGGCTACACCTTC. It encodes CASSLDRSYGYTF.

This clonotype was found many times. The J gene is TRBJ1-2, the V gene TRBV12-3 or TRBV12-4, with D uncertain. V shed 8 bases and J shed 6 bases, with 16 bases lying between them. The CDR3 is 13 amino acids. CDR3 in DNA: TGTGCCAGCTCGGACTTAAACCTGGATGGCTACACCTTC. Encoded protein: CASSDLNLDGYTF.

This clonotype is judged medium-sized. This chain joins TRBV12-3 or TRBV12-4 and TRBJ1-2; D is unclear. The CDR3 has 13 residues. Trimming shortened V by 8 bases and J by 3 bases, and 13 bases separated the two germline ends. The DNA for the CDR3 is TGTGCCAGCCGACCGGATGGAGACTATGGCTACACCTTC. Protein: CASRPDGDYGYTF.

The DNA of the CDR3 is TGTGCCAGCAGCCTACAGAAGGCGCTTGGCTACACCTTC. This codes for CASSLQKALGYTF. The chain combines TRBV12-3 or TRBV12-4 with TRBJ1-2; D gene unclear. The CDR3 length is 13 residues. Trimming shortened V by 6 bases and J by 7 bases, and 15 bases separated the two germline ends.